These T cell receptor beta chains were read from a single sample in a study of cytomegalovirus exposure and HLA in healthy donors. Here immunoSEQ multiplex PCR was the method, and the copy in TCRdb shows in-frame clones only, minus some. In total, the table holds under 50,000 clones. What was sequenced was PBMCs. The origin of the receptors is a male donor in good health and CMV-seronegative. CDR3s include the opening cysteine and the closing phenylalanine or tryptophan. The order of the fields is D gene, J gene, CDR3 length, V gene, CDR3 protein, CDR3 DNA. A D gene is named only where the DNA matches it firmly.

>TRBD1|TRBJ2-7|15|TRBV5-6
CASSFRQGAFYEQYF
TGTGCCAGCAGCTTCAGACAGGGGGCTTTCTACGAGCAGTACTTC
>.|TRBJ1-6|12|TRBV2
CAGGQLYSPLHF
TGTGCCGGCGGACAGCTGTATTCACCCCTCCACTTT
>.|TRBJ1-5|13|TRBV11-2
CASSLGHPQPQHF
TGTGCCAGCAGCTTGGGACACCCACAGCCCCAGCATTTT
>.|TRBJ2-7|15|TRBV7-2
CASSLVQGLAYEQYF
TGTGCCAGCAGCTTAGTCCAGGGACTGGCCTACGAGCAGTACTTC
>TRBD1|TRBJ1-4|14|TRBV5-6
CASNPGTVHEKLFF
TGTGCCAGCAACCCCGGGACAGTGCATGAAAAACTGTTTTTT
>.|TRBJ2-7|13|TRBV19
CASSMDSPYEQYF
TGTGCCAGTAGTATGGATAGCCCCTACGAGCAGTACTTC
>TRBD1|TRBJ1-5|14|TRBV6-5
CASSRTGGNQPQHF
TGTGCCAGCAGCAGGACAGGGGGCAATCAGCCCCAGCATTTT
>TRBD1|TRBJ1-2|15|TRBV7-2
CASSLGLDRGYGYTF
TGTGCCAGCAGCTTAGGACTGGACAGGGGTTATGGCTACACCTTC
>TRBD1|TRBJ1-2|13|TRBV30
CAWSVKGQYGYTF
TGTGCCTGGAGTGTAAAGGGACAGTATGGCTACACCTTC
>TRBD2|TRBJ2-1|13|TRBV27
CASTQAGANEQFF
TGTGCCAGCACCCAAGCGGGGGCTAATGAGCAGTTCTTC
>.|TRBJ2-7|14|TRBV9
CASSAIDTDYEQYF
TGTGCCAGCAGCGCAATTGACACCGATTACGAGCAGTACTTC
>.|TRBJ1-2|12|TRBV7-9
CASGVWGGYVTF
TGTGCCAGCGGGGTCTGGGGGGGCTATGTCACCTTC
>.|TRBJ2-7|14|TRBV13
CASSFDRSPYEQYF
TGTGCCAGCAGCTTCGACAGGTCTCCCTACGAGCAGTACTTC
>.|TRBJ2-5|17|TRBV5-1
CASSSGLRGRLEETQYF
TGCGCCAGCAGCTCGGGGCTCCGGGGGAGATTGGAAGAGACCCAGTACTTC
>.|TRBJ2-2|16|TRBV4-3
CASSPEGLSNTGELFF
TGCGCCAGCAGCCCCGAGGGACTTTCAAACACCGGGGAGCTGTTTTTT
>.|TRBJ2-7|12|TRBV6-5
CASSTGAYEQYF
TGTGCCAGCAGTACAGGTGCCTACGAGCAGTACTTC
>.|TRBJ2-2|16|TRBV18
CASSPQVQVNTGELFF
TGTGCCAGCTCACCCCAAGTGCAGGTGAACACCGGGGAGCTGTTTTTT
>TRBD2|TRBJ2-3|16|TRBV5-1
CASSLNSAGVGDTQYF
TGCGCCAGCAGCTTGAACTCCGCGGGGGTGGGAGATACGCAGTATTTT
>.|TRBJ2-3|16|TRBV29-1
CSVEGWQGPSTDTQYF
TGCAGCGTTGAAGGGTGGCAGGGCCCTAGCACAGATACGCAGTATTTT
>.|TRBJ1-6|16|TRBV19
CASSSEGEGRGTPLHF
TGTGCCAGTAGCAGCGAGGGTGAAGGGAGGGGGACACCCCTCCACTTT
>.|TRBJ2-1|14|TRBV7-9
CASRPGDRYNEQFF
TGTGCCAGCAGGCCCGGCGACAGGTACAATGAGCAGTTCTTC
>TRBD2|TRBJ2-7|13|TRBV30
CAWTGLATGEQYF
TGTGCCTGGACGGGACTAGCAACGGGCGAGCAGTACTTC
>.|TRBJ1-1|15|TRBV4-1
CASSQIAAPNTEAFF
TGCGCCAGCAGCCAAATCGCGGCCCCGAACACTGAAGCTTTCTTT
>.|TRBJ1-2|15|TRBV4-1
CASSQVFGTNYGYTF
TGCGCCAGCAGCCAAGTTTTCGGGACAAACTATGGCTACACCTTC
>TRBD1|TRBJ2-7|15|TRBV28
CASSGTGGGGYEQYF
TGTGCCAGCAGTGGTACAGGGGGTGGGGGCTACGAGCAGTACTTC
>TRBD2|TRBJ2-3|15|TRBV5-1
CASSLGTSGGSTQYF
TGCGCCAGCAGCTTGGGGACTAGCGGTGGCAGTACGCAGTATTTT
>.|TRBJ2-6|16|TRBV5-4
CASSLDSLTGANVLTF
TGTGCCAGCAGCTTGGACAGCCTCACTGGGGCCAACGTCCTGACTTTC
>.|TRBJ2-3|16|TRBV7-9
CASSPSGTTSTDTQYF
TGTGCCAGCAGCCCAAGCGGGACAACTAGCACAGATACGCAGTATTTT
>TRBD2|TRBJ2-7|14|TRBV19
CASSSGGGAYEQYF
TGTGCCAGTAGTTCGGGAGGGGGGGCCTACGAGCAGTACTTC
>.|TRBJ2-7|15|TRBV25-1
CASSDSRRPYYEQYF
TGTGCCAGCAGTGATTCACGCAGGCCTTACTACGAGCAGTACTTC
>.|TRBJ1-4|11|TRBV6-4
CASTSRMTPFF
TGTGCCAGCACCTCACGAATGACACCTTTTTTT
>.|TRBJ1-2|13|TRBV30
CARRAGTSYGYTF
TGTGCCCGAAGAGCAGGCACGAGCTATGGCTACACCTTC
>TRBD2|TRBJ2-2|17|TRBV4-2
CASSQFSGAANTGELFF
TGTGCCAGCAGCCAATTTAGCGGGGCTGCGAACACCGGGGAGCTGTTTTTT
>TRBD1|TRBJ1-1|12|TRBV16
CASSQVPLGTVF
TGTGCCAGCAGCCAAGTTCCGCTGGGGACAGTCTTT
>.|TRBJ2-7|13|TRBV5-1
CASSLGTTYEQYF
TGCGCCAGCAGCTTGGGGACTACCTACGAGCAGTACTTC
>.|TRBJ1-6|17|TRBV19
CASTDSLGVTTNSPLHF
TGTGCCAGTACGGACTCCCTTGGGGTGACCACTAATTCACCCCTCCACTTT
>.|TRBJ1-2|13|TRBV30
CAWSGVPNYGYTF
TGTGCCTGGTCGGGGGTACCTAACTATGGCTACACCTTC
>.|TRBJ2-7|14|TRBV11-3
CASSSYAKPYEQYF
TGTGCCAGCAGCTCCTATGCCAAACCCTACGAGCAGTACTTC
>TRBD1|TRBJ1-5|13|TRBV6-4
CASKTGNNQPQHF
TGTGCCAGCAAGACAGGGAACAATCAGCCCCAGCATTTT
>TRBD1|TRBJ1-2|15|TRBV9
CASSVVQGQAYGYTF
TGTGCCAGCAGCGTAGTGCAGGGACAGGCCTATGGCTACACCTTC